This entry describes one T cell receptor (beta chain). This sample is drawn from a study of blood T cell repertoires in COVID-19. Study as a whole: Sources were T cells, B-cell-depleted T cells, or PBMCs; the material itself was cDNA or gDNA.

Self-reported history from a screening survey and questionnaire set each donor's cohort. Cohort 3 donors counted as recovered after two negative PCRs, clearance, or resolved symptoms. The germline CDR1 and CDR2 sequences are LGHDT and YNNKEL (reference sequence). After removal of 2 bases from V and 15 bases from J, the junction contained 7 bases not matched to a gene. The CDR3 extends over 13 amino acids. Methods used by the authors: Amplified reference gene primers provided the basis for estimating nucleated cell counts. Sequenced by immunoSEQ multiplex PCR; TCRdb stores in-frame clones only, minus some. That table is the source of V, J and clone size, and D and trimming were worked out from the DNA. Seen here are around 200,000 clones, 70% to 90% observed once, and the top ten hold approximately 1.1%.

The sequencing sample was made of PBMCs or T cells enriched from blood (not recorded which). The sequence was collected from a man aged 30 to 45 who had recovered from COVID-19. The rearrangement joins TRBV3-1 (or the pseudogene TRBV3-2) to TRBJ2-1; 10 bases align to TRBD2. The CDR3 reads CASSQFSGRSWFF. As DNA, the CDR3 is TGTGCCAGCAGCCAATTTAGCGGGAGGTCCTGGTTCTTC.